A selection of T cell receptor beta chains follows, all from one sample in a study of blood T cell repertoires in COVID-19. Profiling relied on immunoSEQ multiplex PCR, and the TCRdb table lists in-frame clones only, not all of them. The table shows under 500,000 clones, with 70% to 90% occurring only once. Material for sequencing was PBMCs or T cells enriched from blood (not recorded which). The receptors stem from a woman aged 18-30 years with acute COVID-19. Each CDR3 is given with its conserved first and last residue. A D gene is named only where the DNA matches it firmly. The size field is filled for only some rows; it gives once, few, many or a size class.

.	TRBJ2-7	TRBV2	.	TGTGCCAGCAGTGGAATACAGAACCCTCTAGCGCGGTACTACGAGCAGTACTTC	CASSGIQNPLARYYEQYF
.	TRBJ2-7	TRBV7-6	.	TGTGCCAGCAGCTTAGTTCGGGACTCAAGCGAGCAGTACTTC	CASSLVRDSSEQYF
.	TRBJ2-5	TRBV18	TRBD1	TGTGCCAGCTCACAGGGACAGGGGGGAGAGACCCAGTACTTC	CASSQGQGGETQYF
.	TRBJ2-6	TRBV27	TRBD1	TGTGCCAGCAGTTCCAGGGGACAGGGACTTGGTGGGGCCAACGTCCTGACTTTC	CASSSRGQGLGGANVLTF
.	TRBJ1-2	TRBV7-9	.	TGTGCCAGCAGCTTAGCGCTCCGGGGGGCGCGAGATGGCTACACCTTC	CASSLALRGARDGYTF
few	TRBJ1-2	TRBV9	.	TGTGCCAGCAGCGAAACAGGGATGTATGGCTACACCTTC	CASSETGMYGYTF
few	TRBJ2-5	TRBV5-1	TRBD2	TGCGCCAGCAGCCCTAGCGGGGGCCAAGAGACCCAGTACTTC	CASSPSGGQETQYF
.	TRBJ2-2	TRBV3-1/TRBV3-2	TRBD2	TGTGCCAGCAGCCTTGGTCCCGGGACTACCATCACCGGGGAGCTGTTTTTT	CASSLGPGTTITGELFF
.	TRBJ1-3	TRBV10-2	.	TGCGCCAGCAGTGAGACACGGACAGTGGACGGAAACACCATATATTTT	CASSETRTVDGNTIYF
.	TRBJ2-7	TRBV7-3	TRBD1	TGTGCCAGCAGCTTAGACAGGGATTGGGGTTACGAGCAGTACTTC	CASSLDRDWGYEQYF
.	TRBJ2-1	TRBV7-9	.	TGTGCCAGCAGCTTTTCTGATGAGCAGTTCTTC	CASSFSDEQFF
.	TRBJ2-3	TRBV5-1	TRBD2	TGCGCCAGCAGGAGGGGACTAGCGGACTACCCTAGCACAGATACGCAGTATTTT	CASRRGLADYPSTDTQYF
.	TRBJ2-5	TRBV5-1	.	TGCGCCAGCAGCCTCCAGCCCGTACCGGGGGAGACCCAGTACTTC	CASSLQPVPGETQYF
few	TRBJ2-5	TRBV9	TRBD2	TGTGCCAGCAGCGTAGAATCGGGGGGGCAAGAGACCCAGTACTTC	CASSVESGGQETQYF
.	TRBJ2-7	TRBV5-1	TRBD1	TGCGCCAGCAGTCAAGACAGGGGCGACTCCTACGAGCAGTACTTC	CASSQDRGDSYEQYF
.	TRBJ2-1	TRBV18	TRBD2	TGTGCCAGCTCACTGTATCGATTAGAAGGACTAGCGGGGCCGAATGAGCAGTTCTTC	CASSLYRLEGLAGPNEQFF
.	TRBJ2-1	TRBV3-1/TRBV3-2	.	TGTGCCAGCAGCCATTCTCGCGCCCACAATGAGCAGTTCTTC	CASSHSRAHNEQFF
.	TRBJ2-7	TRBV6-5	TRBD1	TGTGCCAGCAGTTACCGGGACAGGGGGCCCTACGAGCAGTACTTC	CASSYRDRGPYEQYF
.	TRBJ2-3	TRBV7-8	.	TGTGCCAGCAGCTTAGCCCCAGGCGGGGTTAGCACAGATACGCAGTATTTT	CASSLAPGGVSTDTQYF
.	TRBJ1-2	TRBV5-5	TRBD1	TGTGCCAGCAGCGGACCGACCGGGACAGCTATTCTAGACTATGGCTACACCTTC	CASSGPTGTAILDYGYTF
.	TRBJ2-5	TRBV9	TRBD2	TGTGCCAGCAGCTCGGGACTAGCGGGAGGGCCTGGATATAAAGAGACCCAGTACTTC	CASSSGLAGGPGYKETQYF
once	TRBJ1-1	TRBV7-2	.	TGTGCCAGCAGCTTACTGCAGATGAACACTGAAGCTTTCTTT	CASSLLQMNTEAFF
.	TRBJ1-2	TRBV30	TRBD1	TGTGCCTGGAACCGACAGGGGTTCCACTATGGCTACACCTTC	CAWNRQGFHYGYTF
.	TRBJ2-5	TRBV5-5	.	TGTGCCAGCAGCTCTTACCGTAGCTTGGGTAGGGAGACCCAGTACTTC	CASSSYRSLGRETQYF
.	TRBJ2-7	TRBV28	TRBD2	TGTGCCAGCAGTTTACTCGCGGGAGACTACGAGCAGTACTTC	CASSLLAGDYEQYF
.	TRBJ2-7	TRBV29-1	.	TGCAGCGTGGCGGACGGGAGATACGAGCAGTACTTC	CSVADGRYEQYF
.	TRBJ1-5	TRBV7-9	.	TGTGCCAGCAGCTTAGGAGGCGTAAATCAGCCCCAGCATTTT	CASSLGGVNQPQHF